The rows below give T cell receptor beta chains drawn from one sample of a study of breast tumors, draining lymph nodes, adjacent tissues. TCRdb fed the multiplex PCR reads into MiXCR, producing one record per CDR3 protein. Of 170,000 or so distinct CDR3 sequences listed, roughly a third are singletons. The specimen sequenced was axillary lymph node tissue. These receptors all come from a female donor with breast cancer. Some clones in this sample may be carry-over from other donors' samples. Both conserved end residues are part of each CDR3. D genes are given only for firm matches. Size is stated for part of the rows, as once, few or many counts, or as a class when the clone is expanded.

J gene | clone size | D gene | V gene | CDR3 protein | CDR3 DNA
TRBJ1-6 | few | NA | TRBV28 | CASSLLGGSYNSPLHF | TGTGCCAGCAGTTTATTAGGGGGTTCCTATAATTCACCCCTCCACTTT
TRBJ1-1 | few | NA | TRBV7-7 | CASSAILGEGGDTEAFF | TGTGCTAGCAGCGCAATACTCGGGGAGGGAGGGGACACTGAAGCTTTCTTT
TRBJ1-2 | NA | NA | TRBV29-1 | CSVAGDTIILF | TGCAGCGTAGCGGGGGACACCATCATCCTATTC
TRBJ2-5 | NA | NA | TRBV11-3 | CTSSLGGGRETQYF | TGTACCAGCAGCCTAGGGGGGGGCCGCGAGACCCAGTACTTC
TRBJ1-1 | few | NA | TRBV5-1 | CASSLGGGGRMNTEAFF | TGCGCCAGCAGCCTTGGTGGGGGGGGCAGGATGAACACTGAAGCTTTCTTT
TRBJ2-1 | NA | NA | TRBV27 | CASAALNYNEQFF | TGTGCCAGTGCGGCCTTAAACTACAATGAGCAGTTCTTC
TRBJ2-6 | NA | TRBD2 | TRBV19 | CAGSIVAGAKLLSGANVLTF | TGTGCCGGTAGTATCGTAGCGGGGGCCAAGCTCCTCTCTGGGGCCAACGTCCTGACTTTC
TRBJ2-7 | NA | TRBD1 | TRBV27 | CASSFTGGFSIYEQYF | TGTGCCAGCAGTTTTACAGGGGGCTTTAGTATCTACGAGCAGTACTTC
TRBJ2-6 | few | NA | TRBV9 | CASSPGDASGANALTF | TGTGCCAGTTCCCCGGGGGACGCCTCTGGGGCCAACGCCCTGACTTTC
TRBJ2-5 | once | TRBD2 | TRBV29-1 | CSVEASGRAFETQYF | TGCAGCGTTGAGGCTAGCGGGAGGGCCTTTGAGACCCAGTACTTC
TRBJ1-5 | NA | TRBD1 | TRBV27 | CASSTRYRQGNSNQPQHF | TGTGCCAGCAGTACACGATACCGACAGGGAAACAGCAATCAGCCCCAGCATTTT
TRBJ2-1 | NA | TRBD2 | TRBV20-1 | CSAREAGRKFHNEQFF | TGCAGTGCTAGAGAAGCGGGACGGAAATTCCACAATGAGCAGTTCTTC
TRBJ2-6 | NA | TRBD2 | TRBV11-2 | CACSGRGGFELWANVLTF | TGTGCCTGCAGCGGGAGGGGTGGTTTCGAACTGTGGGCCAACGTCCTGACTTTC
TRBJ1-4 | NA | TRBD1 | TRBV13 | CASSLQGTGAEKLFF | TGTGCCAGCAGTCTTCAGGGGACAGGGGCTGAAAAACTGTTTTTT
TRBJ2-7 | many | TRBD1 | TRBV5-6 | CASSLSGTGGSYEQYF | TGTGCCAGCAGCTTGTCCGGGACAGGGGGCTCCTACGAGCAGTACTTC
TRBJ2-2 | many | TRBD1 | TRBV20-1 | CSATGIRDRNTGELFF | TGCAGTGCTACGGGAATCCGGGACAGGAACACCGGGGAGCTGTTTTTT
TRBJ2-1 | many | NA | TRBV20-1 | CSARNEGYNEQFF | TGCAGTGCTAGGAACGAAGGTTACAATGAGCAGTTCTTC
TRBJ2-1 | many | NA | TRBV4-1 | CASSFGDPKIGGAYNEQFF | TGCGCCAGCAGTTTCGGGGACCCAAAGATAGGAGGCGCCTACAATGAGCAGTTCTTC
TRBJ2-5 | NA | TRBD2 | TRBV20-1 | CSAEAGGETQYF | TGCAGCGCAGAAGCGGGAGGAGAGACCCAGTACTTC
TRBJ1-2 | NA | NA | TRBV27 | CASSFAGKSGISGYTF | TGTGCCAGCAGTTTTGCGGGGAAGTCGGGTATTTCTGGCTACACCTTC
TRBJ2-7 | many | NA | TRBV15 | CATSRDRGRHEQYF | TGTGCCACCAGCAGAGATCGGGGGCGGCACGAGCAGTACTTC
TRBJ2-3 | NA | TRBD2 | TRBV5-1 | CASSLELAGGRATDTQYF | TGCGCCAGCAGCTTGGAACTAGCGGGGGGGCGCGCCACAGATACGCAGTACTTT
TRBJ2-7 | NA | NA | TRBV5-5 | CASTLTGSYEQYF | TGTGCCAGCACCCTGACAGGATCCTACGAGCAGTACTTC
TRBJ2-1 | few | TRBD1 | TRBV7-2 | CASSPLRDRQYNEQFF | TGTGCCAGCAGCCCCCTCCGGGACAGGCAATACAATGAGCAGTTCTTC
TRBJ2-7 | many | TRBD2 | TRBV4-2 | CASSQTTSGGPYEQYF | TGTGCCAGCAGCCAAACTACTAGCGGGGGCCCCTACGAGCAGTACTTC
TRBJ1-3 | many | NA | TRBV7-2 | CASSFGWGSLSGNTIYF | TGTGCCAGCAGCTTCGGTTGGGGGTCCCTCTCTGGAAACACCATATATTTT
TRBJ2-7 | few | TRBD1 | TRBV3-1 | CASSQAPVVDRDPYEQYF | TGTGCCAGCAGCCAAGCCCCGGTTGTGGACAGGGATCCCTACGAGCAGTACTTC
TRBJ1-6 | many | NA | TRBV7-2 | CASSSSGVRGSPLHF | TGTGCCAGCAGCTCCTCCGGGGTAAGGGGATCACCCCTCCACTTT
TRBJ1-4 | NA | NA | TRBV24-1 | CATSDGDGGNNEKLFF | TGTGCCACCAGTGATGGAGACGGGGGGAACAATGAAAAGCTGTTTTTT
TRBJ1-4 | many | NA | TRBV19 | CASSGTLTNEKLFF | TGTGCCAGTAGCGGGACACTGACTAATGAAAAACTGTTTTTT
TRBJ1-5 | NA | NA | TRBV19 | CASTDPRGFGQPQHF | TGTGCCAGTACCGACCCCCGTGGTTTTGGTCAGCCCCAGCATTTT
TRBJ1-4 | many | TRBD1 | TRBV3-1 | CASSQGQGGNEKLFF | TGTGCCAGCAGCCAAGGACAGGGGGGAAATGAAAAACTGTTTTTT
TRBJ1-5 | NA | NA | TRBV10-1 | CASIEEGRGSNQPQHF | TGCGCCAGCATCGAGGAGGGGAGAGGGAGCAATCAGCCCCAGCATTTT
TRBJ1-6 | many | TRBD1 | TRBV20-1 | CSARTGGSYSPLHF | TGCAGTGCCAGAACAGGGGGCTCTTATTCACCCCTCCACTTT
TRBJ2-7 | NA | NA | TRBV19 | CASSIVGVMAYEQYF | TGTGCCAGCAGCATTGTGGGGGTAATGGCCTACGAGCAGTACTTC
TRBJ2-7 | many | NA | TRBV29-1 | CSVEGWDSYEQYF | TGCAGCGTTGAAGGCTGGGACTCCTACGAGCAGTACTTC
TRBJ2-3 | many | TRBD2 | TRBV6-5 | CASRAGPTTRTDTQYF | TGTGCCAGCCGAGCGGGACCCACCACGCGCACAGATACGCAGTATTTT
TRBJ1-2 | few | NA | TRBV19 | CASSNPVAGGASRYGSTF | NA
TRBJ1-2 | NA | NA | TRBV7-8 | CASSLGDVGYTF | TGTGCCAGCAGCTTAGGCGACGTTGGCTACACCTTC
TRBJ1-5 | NA | NA | TRBV7-3 | CASSLRTEAGSVLRAVLRAWPQHF | NA
TRBJ1-4 | many | NA | TRBV18 | CASSPPGRLVDNEKLFF | TGTGCCAGCTCACCACCTGGTCGCCTGGTCGACAATGAAAAACTGTTTTTT
TRBJ2-1 | many | TRBD2 | TRBV11-3 | CASSPEGRGEQFF | TGTGCCAGCAGCCCCGAAGGGCGGGGGGAGCAGTTCTTC
TRBJ2-7 | few | NA | TRBV6-1 | CASSPRDISHLRHEQYF | TGTGCCAGCAGTCCCCGGGACATCTCGCACTTGAGGCACGAGCAGTACTTC
TRBJ2-6 | many | NA | TRBV30 | CAWSVGGAPGANVLTF | TGTGCCTGGAGTGTGGGTGGGGCGCCTGGGGCCAACGTCCTGACTTTC
TRBJ1-2 | NA | NA | TRBV6-5 | CASSHSWRQDPNYGYTF | TGTGCCAGCAGTCACTCGTGGCGGCAGGACCCCAACTATGGCTACACCTTC
TRBJ2-2 | NA | NA | TRBV5-4 | CASSLRGHSPTGELFF | TGTGCCAGCAGCTTGAGGGGACATTCGCCCACCGGGGAGCTGTTTTTT
TRBJ2-7 | many | NA | TRBV7-8 | CASSLGTRSPYEQYF | TGTGCCAGCAGCCTCGGGACACGGTCCCCCTACGAGCAGTACTTC
TRBJ2-1 | many | TRBD2 | TRBV6-4 | CASSRGTSGAYNEQFF | TGTGCCAGCAGCCGGGGGACTAGCGGAGCCTACAATGAGCAGTTCTTC
TRBJ2-1 | many | NA | TRBV12-3/TRBV12-4 | CASSSEGYEQFF | TGTGCCAGCAGTTCGGAGGGTTATGAGCAGTTCTTC
TRBJ2-5 | few | TRBD2 | TRBV9 | CASSPWGTGGGVGETQYF | TGTGCCAGCAGCCCCTGGGGGACTGGCGGGGGGGTTGGAGAGACCCAGTACTTC
TRBJ2-7 | NA | NA | TRBV12-5 | CASGFGGLYEQYF | TGTGCTAGTGGTTTCGGGGGATTATACGAGCAGTACTTC
TRBJ2-1 | NA | TRBD2 | TRBV19 | CASSITSGTYNEQFF | TGTGCCAGTAGTATAACTAGCGGGACCTACAATGAGCAGTTCTTC
TRBJ2-5 | NA | NA | TRBV7-9 | CARTFNLRAVLRAGHQYF | NA
TRBJ2-1 | many | TRBD1 | TRBV2 | CASSDVYRGIYNEQFF | TGTGCCAGCAGTGACGTCTACAGGGGAATCTACAATGAGCAGTTCTTC